Listed here are 15 T cell receptor beta chains from one sample, sequenced in a study of shared clonotypes between healthy human individuals. Naive-designated CD8 cells lacked CD45RO, were positively enriched for CCR7, and omitted terminally differentiated effector memory CD45RA+ cells. Method: immunoSEQ multiplex PCR; TCRdb's copy keeps in-frame clones and lacks some. Of 660,000 or so clones listed, 96% are singletons. The sequencing sample was made of naive CD8+ T cells sorted from blood. All receptors derive from a woman aged 30 to 39 in good health.

The chain couples TRBV27 to TRBJ2-7; D not resolved. Germline CDR1 is MNHEY and CDR2 is SMNVEV (reference sequence). The V end was cut by 4 bases, the J end by 2 bases, with 9 bases between. The CDR3 has 13 residues. CDR3 sequence: CASSSTPPYEQYF. CDR3 in DNA: TGTGCCAGCAGTTCGACCCCCCCCTACGAGCAGTACTTC.

This rearrangement joins TRBV28 to TRBJ2-1; 9 bases agree with TRBD1. The CDR3 contains 18 residues. Germline CDR1 MDHEN, CDR2 SYDVKM. Trimming took 4 bases from V and 2 from J; bases not matched to a gene: 12. DNA of the CDR3: TGTGCCAGCAGTTACTTTAACGCCGGGACAGGGACCTACAATGAGCAGTTCTTC. The encoded protein is CASSYFNAGTGTYNEQFF. Filled out from reference TRBV28 and TRBJ2-1, the complete variable domain reads DVKVTQSSRYLVKRTGEKVFLECVQDMDHENMFWYRQDPGLGLRLIYFSYDVKMKEKGDIPEGYSVSREKKERFSLILESASTNQTSMYLCASSYFNAGTGTYNEQFFGPGTRLTVL.

The gene calls are TRBV28 and TRBJ2-1; a possible D gene is TRBD1 (8 bases). The CDR3 is 15 residues long. Germline lookup yields CDR1 MDHEN and CDR2 SYDVKM. With 6 bases removed from V and 6 bases from J, the gap between germline ends came to 18 bases. The DNA of the CDR3 is TGTGCCAGCAGGATACAGGGGGGGTCGGGCAATGAGCAGTTCTTC. Translated: CASRIQGGSGNEQFF.

As to this clone: Within the sample, other DNA sequences also encode this same CDR3. V usage is TRBV25-1 and J usage is TRBJ1-2, with 10 positions matching TRBD1. The CDR3 has 14 residues. V lost 8 bases and J lost 7; bases outside the gene matches: 10. Germline loops: CDR1 MGHDK, CDR2 SYGVNS. In DNA form, the CDR3 reads TGTGCCAGCCTCGACCCTTGGACAGGGGGTGGCTACACCTTC. It translates to CASLDPWTGGGYTF.

This clone was seen once. The rearrangement links TRBV13 to TRBJ2-7, with 7 bases aligning to TRBD1. The V gene's germline CDR1 is PRHDT and CDR2 FYEKMQ (reference sequence). V trimming: 5 bases; J trimming: 1 base; junction bases outside the gene matches: 8. This CDR3 is built from 15 residues. The CDR3 nucleotides are TGTGCCAGCAGCGACTCCGGGACAGAATCCTACGAGCAGTACTTC. Translated: CASSDSGTESYEQYF.

The CDR3, as DNA: TGTGCCAGCAGTGCCGAGTACAGGGGGCAGTGGGAGACCCAGTACTTC. It is translated as CASSAEYRGQWETQYF. V gene TRBV2 combines with J gene TRBJ2-5; 9 nucleotides line up with TRBD1. This CDR3 has 16 residues. J gave up 5 bases and V 4 bases, and 11 bases lay outside the gene matches. Per germline, CDR1 SNHLY and CDR2 FYNNEI.

The CDR3 DNA reads as TGTGCCAGCAGCTTGATTACAGGGGGTACCAAAAACATTCAGTACTTC. Translating gives CASSLITGGTKNIQYF. The rearrangement links TRBV5-6 to TRBJ2-4; 8 bases agree with TRBD1. Germline V gene data show CDR1 as SGHDT and CDR2 as YYEEEE. The CDR3 spans 16 residues. Trimming at V came to 1 base and at J to 2 bases, leaving 5 bases not matched to a gene. The full variable domain, rest sourced from reference TRBV5-6 and TRBJ2-4, is DAGVTQSPTHLIKTRGQQVTLRCSPKSGHDTVSWYQQALGQGPQFIFQYYEEEERQRGNFPDRFSGHQFPNYSSELNVNALLLGDSALYLCASSLITGGTKNIQYFGAGTRLSVL.

This clone was detected only once. The V gene is TRBV5-6, the J gene TRBJ1-1, with D perhaps TRBD1 (5 bases). The germline CDR1 and CDR2 sequences are SGHDT and YYEEEE. Trimming left V 4 bases short and J 5 bases short, with 18 bases between. There are 15 residues in the CDR3. CDR3 sequence reads: CASSLRDPWRTEAFF. In nucleotides, the CDR3 is TGTGCCAGCAGCCTCAGGGACCCCTGGAGGACTGAAGCTTTCTTT.

V usage is TRBV28 and J usage is TRBJ2-2, with unresolved D. V lost 3 bases and J 7 bases, leaving 9 bases between the germline ends. Looked up from germline, CDR1 is MDHEN and CDR2 is SYDVKM. The length of the CDR3 is 13 residues. The DNA of the CDR3 is TGTGCCAGCAGTTTTAGGATCGGCGGGGAGCTGTTTTTT. It specifies CASSFRIGGELFF.

This clone has a single count. V gene TRBV27 combines with J gene TRBJ1-4; the D gene is possibly TRBD1 (6 bases). V lost 4 bases, J lost 7 bases, and 19 bases lay in between. CDR3 length equals 16 residues. The germline gives CDR1 MNHEY, CDR2 SMNVEV (reference sequence). In DNA form, the CDR3 reads TGTGCCAGCAGTTGGTCGACGGACAGAATACTTGAAAAACTGTTTTTT. Translated: CASSWSTDRILEKLFF. The full variable domain, with the rest looked up from reference TRBV27 and TRBJ1-4, is EAQVTQNPRYLITVTGKKLTVTCSQNMNHEYMSWYRQDPGLGLRQIYYSMNVEVTDKGDVPEGYKVSRKEKRNFPLILESPSPNQTSLYFCASSWSTDRILEKLFFGSGTQLSVL.

This chain's CDR3 is CASSLIGLASFTDTQYF. In DNA form, the CDR3 reads TGTGCCAGCAGCTTAATTGGGTTGGCTTCATTCACAGATACGCAGTATTTT. The chain carries TRBV7-3 and TRBJ2-3; no clear D. The CDR3 is 17 residues long. Per the germline V gene, CDR1 is SGHTA and CDR2 is FQGTGA. V lost 1 base and J 2 bases, leaving 16 bases between the germline ends.

V is TRBV27 and J is TRBJ2-5; D remains unclear. In germline, CDR1 is MNHEY, CDR2 SMNVEV (reference sequence). The CDR3 loop spans 14 amino acids. Trimming removed 5 bases at V and 3 bases at J, with 13 bases between. DNA of the CDR3: TGTGCCAGCAGTAAGGAACTGAGCGAAGAGACCCAGTACTTC. Protein sequence: CASSKELSEETQYF.

The V and J genes are TRBV28 and TRBJ2-7; TRBD2 aligns across 10 bases. The germline V gene has CDR1 MDHEN and CDR2 SYDVKM. This CDR3 contains 16 residues. J was trimmed by 3 bases and V by 2 bases; bases with no gene match: 7. The CDR3 here is CASSLRRLAGLYEQYF. The CDR3 coding sequence is TGTGCCAGCAGTTTACGCCGACTAGCGGGTCTCTACGAGCAGTACTTC.

The chain links TRBV7-3 to TRBJ2-4; TRBD1 aligns across 8 bases. The J segment lost 6 bases and the V segment lost 5 bases, leaving 3 bases of the junction unmatched. CDR3 length equals 13 residues. Looked up from germline, CDR1 is SGHTA and CDR2 is FQGTGA. CDR3 protein: CASSHGQGNIQYF. DNA of the CDR3: TGTGCCAGCAGCCACGGACAGGGAAACATTCAGTACTTC.

J is TRBJ2-7 and V is TRBV4-2; 8 positions agree with TRBD2. V was clipped by 0 bases and J by 2 bases; unmatched bases: 3. The CDR3 has 15 residues. Germline V CDR1 and CDR2: LGHNA, YNFKEQ. CDR3 DNA sequence: TGTGCCAGCAGCCAAGATCTGCGGGGGGCCTACGAGCAGTACTTC. Amino acid sequence: CASSQDLRGAYEQYF.